This record concerns one T cell receptor (beta chain) sequence. The antigen remains undetermined. The sample is drawn from a study of cytomegalovirus exposure and HLA in healthy donors. General study results and limits: Earlier analysis looked at TCR beta V segments, and most were productive about 90% or about 30% of the time.

The PCR employed 60 Vbeta primers together with 13 Jbeta primers. Produced via immunoSEQ multiplex PCR; TCRdb's table is partial and in-frame only. The sample lists about 130,000 clones, 78% occurring once. The ends lost 1 base at V and 2 bases at J; junction bases unmatched: 12. The length of the CDR3 is 18 residues. Germline values: CDR1 MGHDK, CDR2 SYGVNS. Sequenced sample: PBMCs. This sequence was found in a woman between 18 and 29 years old in good health and CMV-seronegative. The rearrangement links TRBV25-1 to TRBJ2-3; the match to TRBD2 covers 7 bases. The CDR3 DNA reads TGTGCCAGCAGTGAATTAAGGCTCGGGCTAGCGGCCACAGATACGCAGTATTTT. It is translated as CASSELRLGLAATDTQYF.